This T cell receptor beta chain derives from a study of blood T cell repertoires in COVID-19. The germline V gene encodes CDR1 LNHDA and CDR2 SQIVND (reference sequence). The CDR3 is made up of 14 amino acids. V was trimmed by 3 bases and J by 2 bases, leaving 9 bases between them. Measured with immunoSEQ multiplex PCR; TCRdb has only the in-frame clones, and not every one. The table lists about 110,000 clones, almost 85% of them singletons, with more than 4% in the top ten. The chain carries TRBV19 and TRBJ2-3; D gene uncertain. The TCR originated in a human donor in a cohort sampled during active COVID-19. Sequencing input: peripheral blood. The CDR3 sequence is CASSMGTSTDTQYF. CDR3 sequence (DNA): TGTGCCAGTAGTATGGGCACCTCCACAGATACGCAGTATTTT. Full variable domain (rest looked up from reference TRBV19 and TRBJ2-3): DGGITQSPKYLFRKEGQNVTLSCEQNLNHDAMYWYRQDPGQGLRLIYYSQIVNDFQKGDIAEGYSVSREKKESFPLTVTSAQKNPTAFYLCASSMGTSTDTQYFGPGTRLTVL.